This entry is about one TCR beta chain. The data are from a study of blood T cell repertoires in COVID-19. Study as a whole: Spain, Italy and the United States supplied samples that represented acute and convalescent COVID-19. T cells, B-cell-depleted T cells, or PBMCs supplied cDNA or gDNA.

Profiling relied on immunoSEQ multiplex PCR, and the TCRdb table lists in-frame clones only, not all of them. The sample lists around 240,000 clones; 83% were seen once. The V gene's germline CDR1 is MNHEY and CDR2 SMNVEV (reference sequence). After removal of 0 bases from V and 4 bases from J, the junction contained 1 base not matched to a gene. The CDR3 totals 14 residues. This sequence joins TRBV27 and TRBJ2-5, with 8 bases aligning to TRBD2. This sequence originates from a woman in her fifties or sixties with acute or convalescent COVID-19. Sequencing was done on a sample of peripheral blood. The CDR3: CASSLSSGVETQYF. For the CDR3, the DNA is TGTGCCAGCAGTTTATCTAGCGGGGTAGAGACCCAGTACTTC.